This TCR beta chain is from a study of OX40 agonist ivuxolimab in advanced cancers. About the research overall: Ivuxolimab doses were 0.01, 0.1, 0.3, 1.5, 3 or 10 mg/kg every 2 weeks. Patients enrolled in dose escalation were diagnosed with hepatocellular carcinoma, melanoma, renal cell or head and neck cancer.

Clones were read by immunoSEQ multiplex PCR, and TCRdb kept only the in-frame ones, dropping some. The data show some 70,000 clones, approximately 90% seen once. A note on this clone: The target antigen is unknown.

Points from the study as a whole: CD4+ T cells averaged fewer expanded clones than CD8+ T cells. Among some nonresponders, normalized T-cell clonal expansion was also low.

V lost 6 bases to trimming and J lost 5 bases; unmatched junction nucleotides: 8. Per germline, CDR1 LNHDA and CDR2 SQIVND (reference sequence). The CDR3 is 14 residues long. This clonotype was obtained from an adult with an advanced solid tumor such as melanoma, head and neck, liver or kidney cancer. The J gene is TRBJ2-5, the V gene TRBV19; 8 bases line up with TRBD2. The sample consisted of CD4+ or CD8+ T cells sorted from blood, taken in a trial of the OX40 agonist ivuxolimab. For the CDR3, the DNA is TGTGCCAGTAGCACCACGGGGGGGAGGGAGACCCAGTACTTC. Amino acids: CASSTTGGRETQYF.